These T cell receptor beta chains were read from a single sample in a study of molecular identifiers for immune sequencing clone quantification. TCRdb reprocessed the PCR reads via MiXCR and lists one record per CDR3 protein. Of some 89,000 distinct CDR3 sequences detected, 20% to 25% appear once; the ten largest clones hold 0.94%. Sequencing input: naive CD8+ T cells from blood, with Jurkat cell RNA spiked in. Source of these receptors: a human donor in good health. Some libraries in this study had Jurkat cell RNA spiked in. The CDR3 runs from the conserved cysteine through the conserved F or W. The D gene is left open where the match is weak. A row's size may be missing; if present it is once, few, many or a size class.

d_gene	v_gene	abundance	j_gene	len	CDR3aa	CDR3nt
TRBD2	TRBV4-2	-	TRBJ2-1	18	CASSQDKSREGSYSEQFF	TGTGCCAGCAGCCAAGATAAATCGCGGGAGGGATCCTACAGTGAGCAGTTCTTC
TRBD2	TRBV6-2/TRBV6-3	-	TRBJ2-7	14	CASSYWEGTYEQYF	TGTGCCAGCAGTTACTGGGAGGGAACCTACGAGCAGTACTTC
-	TRBV4-2	-	TRBJ2-1	17	CASSQDRGGFTYNEQFF	TGTGCCAGCAGCCAAGATAGGGGAGGATTCACCTACAATGAGCAGTTCTTC
-	TRBV10-1	many	TRBJ2-2	13	CASSELNTGELFF	TGCGCCAGCAGTGAACTAAACACCGGGGAGCTGTTTTTT
-	TRBV15	many	TRBJ1-6	14	CATSRVSAGAPLHF	TGTGCCACCAGCAGAGTCTCAGCCGGGGCACCCCTCCACTTT
-	TRBV28	many	TRBJ2-7	15	CASSLFAEVANEQYF	TGTGCCAGCAGTTTATTCGCGGAGGTAGCCAACGAGCAGTACTTC
TRBD1	TRBV6-2/TRBV6-3	-	TRBJ2-1	14	CASSYRTGVNEQFF	TGTGCCAGCAGTTACCGGACAGGGGTTAATGAGCAGTTCTTC
-	TRBV7-9	few	TRBJ2-1	15	CASSSRRGGYNEQFF	TGTGCCAGCAGCTCACGGCGTGGCGGATACAATGAGCAGTTCTTC
-	TRBV20-1	-	TRBJ2-1	15	CSALPGFSSYNEPFF	TGCAGCGCTCTGCCCGGCTTCAGCTCCTACAATGAGCCGTTCTTC
-	TRBV27	many	TRBJ2-3	14	CASSLSEGADTQYF	TGTGCCAGCAGTTTGTCGGAAGGGGCAGATACGCAGTATTTT
-	TRBV9	many	TRBJ1-6	15	CASSVGSAYNSPLHF	TGTGCCAGCAGCGTAGGGAGCGCCTATAATTCACCCCTCCACTTT
-	TRBV5-1	-	TRBJ1-1	15	CARRHPGRLNTEAFF	TGCGCCCGCCGCCACCCGGGCCGGTTGAACACTGAAGCTTTCTTT
-	TRBV10-3	few	TRBJ2-5	16	CAISPSDTSDRGTQYF	TGTGCCATCAGTCCATCCGACACCTCAGATCGCGGGACCCAGTACTTC
-	TRBV13	few	TRBJ1-1	13	CAGSESNRPEAFF	TGTGCCGGCAGCGAAAGTAACCGCCCTGAAGCTTTCTTT
-	TRBV7-9	-	TRBJ2-1	17	CASSPTVFTGSYNEQSF	TGTGCCAGCAGCCCAACTGTCTTCACCGGCTCCTACAATGAGCAGTCCTTC
-	TRBV5-8	many	TRBJ2-7	17	CASSLGPGNSPSYEQYF	TGTGCCAGCAGCTTGGGTCCAGGGAATAGCCCCTCGTACGAGCAGTACTTC
-	TRBV5-6	many	TRBJ2-4	14	CASSLDARGNIQYF	TGTGCCAGCAGCTTGGATGCGCGGGGAAACATTCAGTACTTC
-	TRBV29-1	many	TRBJ2-3	13	CSVELLATDTQYF	TGCAGCGTTGAGTTGCTAGCCACAGATACGCAGTATTTT
TRBD2	TRBV28	many	TRBJ2-1	15	CATRSPGGGPGEQFF	TGTGCCACCCGAAGTCCTGGGGGAGGGCCTGGTGAGCAGTTCTTC
TRBD1	TRBV5-1	many	TRBJ2-3	14	CASSLNRGQDTQYF	TGCGCCAGCAGCTTGAACAGGGGGCAAGATACGCAGTATTTT
-	TRBV4-1	many	TRBJ2-1	15	CASSQGIWAANEQFF	TGCGCCAGCAGCCAAGGCATCTGGGCAGCCAATGAGCAGTTCTTC
TRBD1	TRBV4-1	-	TRBJ2-7	18	CASRQDEMGTGPSYEQYF	TGCGCCAGCCGCCAAGATGAAATGGGGACAGGCCCTTCCTACGAGCAGTACTTC
-	TRBV7-6	many	TRBJ2-3	13	CASSPRITDTQYF	TGTGCCAGCAGCCCGAGAATTACAGATACGCAGTATTTT
-	TRBV27	-	TRBJ1-5	12	CASSQGNQPQHF	TGTGCCAGCAGTCAGGGCAATCAGCCCCAGCATTTT
TRBD2	TRBV5-1	-	TRBJ2-1	16	CASSLVAGGTYNVQFF	TGCGCCAGCAGCTTGGTAGCGGGGGGGACGTACAATGTGCAGTTCTTC
-	TRBV7-6	few	TRBJ2-1	14	CASSFIQGLDEQFF	TGTGCCAGCAGCTTCATCCAGGGATTGGATGAGCAGTTCTTC
-	TRBV6-2/TRBV6-3	few	TRBJ2-7	14	CASSYSGPSYEQYF	TGTGCCAGCAGTTACTCGGGCCCTTCCTACGAGCAGTACTTC
-	TRBV7-2	many	TRBJ1-3	16	CASSLDGNIAGNTIYF	TGTGCCAGCAGCTTAGACGGAAACATAGCGGGAAACACCATATATTTT
TRBD2	TRBV12-3/TRBV12-4	-	TRBJ2-1	15	CASSFEWAGGNEQFF	TGTGCCAGCAGTTTCGAGTGGGCCGGGGGGAATGAGCAGTTCTTC
TRBD2	TRBV30	many	TRBJ2-7	14	CAWSVLAGVHEQYF	TGTGCCTGGAGTGTACTAGCGGGAGTCCACGAGCAGTACTTC
-	TRBV27	few	TRBJ2-7	14	CASRTTVGTYEQYF	TGTGCCAGCCGTACGACCGTTGGAACCTACGAGCAGTACTTC